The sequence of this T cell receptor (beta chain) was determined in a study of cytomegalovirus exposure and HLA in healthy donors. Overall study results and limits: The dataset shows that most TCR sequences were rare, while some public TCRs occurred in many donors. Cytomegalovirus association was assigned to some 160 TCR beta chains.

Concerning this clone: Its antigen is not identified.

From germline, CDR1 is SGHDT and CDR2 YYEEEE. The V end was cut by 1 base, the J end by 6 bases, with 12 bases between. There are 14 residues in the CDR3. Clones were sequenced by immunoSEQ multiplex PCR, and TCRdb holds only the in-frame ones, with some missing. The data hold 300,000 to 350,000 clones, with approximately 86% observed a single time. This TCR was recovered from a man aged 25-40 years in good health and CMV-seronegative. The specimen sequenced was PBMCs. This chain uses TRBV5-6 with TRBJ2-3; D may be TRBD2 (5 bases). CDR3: CASSLMVATDTQYF. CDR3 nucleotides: TGTGCCAGCAGCTTGATGGTAGCGACCGATACGCAGTATTTT.